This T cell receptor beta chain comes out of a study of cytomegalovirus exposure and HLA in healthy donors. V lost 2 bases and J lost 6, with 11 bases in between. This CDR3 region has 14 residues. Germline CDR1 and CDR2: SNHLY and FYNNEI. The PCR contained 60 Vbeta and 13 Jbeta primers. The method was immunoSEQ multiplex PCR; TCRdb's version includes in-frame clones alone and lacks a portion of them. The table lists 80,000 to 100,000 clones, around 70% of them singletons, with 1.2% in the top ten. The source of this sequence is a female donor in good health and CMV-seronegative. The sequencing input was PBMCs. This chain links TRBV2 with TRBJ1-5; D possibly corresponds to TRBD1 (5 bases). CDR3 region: CASSEQGAGQPQHF. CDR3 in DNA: TGTGCCAGCAGTGAACAGGGTGCAGGTCAGCCCCAGCATTTT.